The rows below give T cell receptor beta chains drawn from one sample of a study of beta chain features in type 1 diabetes. TCRdb's copy holds only in-frame clones and misses some; the assay was immunoSEQ multiplex PCR. The top ten hold 0.015% of the sample, which has roughly 310,000 clones, about 10% seen once. Sequenced sample: naive CD4+ T cells from blood. Source of these receptors: a young woman in good health. Each CDR3 is given with its conserved first and last residue.

v_call cdr3_aa
TRBV7-3 CASSRQGTTGELFF
TRBV2 CASSVSLAGTGGELFF
TRBV7-9 CASSLGGQGYEQYF
TRBV4-1 CASSRVGAPSYGYTF
TRBV7-3 CASSLGASGSTDTQYF
TRBV7-9 CASSLYSGGEHGYTF
TRBV28 CASRWTGGTGELFF
TRBV7-8 CASSAKTSLVDYEQYF
TRBV27 CASRRLAGLYEQYF
TRBV9 CASSVLAGGETQYF
TRBV7-9 CASSLQGSNQPQHF
TRBV7-6 CASSLGTSATEQFF
TRBV15 CATSRGQPVNEQFF
TRBV7-8 CASSSDREAFF
TRBV30 CAWSPRGRVNTEAFF
TRBV18 CASSTTGTGGRGEQYF
TRBV14 CASTRGPGGNTEAFF
TRBV4-3 CASSQDLSQGSTEAFF
TRBV18 CASSEGLADRSYNEQFF
TRBV5-6 CASSFRGTDTQYF
TRBV27 CASSLQGNSYEQYF
TRBV5-1 CASSLNPRVAGVNEQYF
TRBV5-7 CASTPRYGFAPCNEQFF
TRBV6-1 CASSENEGTYEQYF
TRBV15 CATSRGSDSGNTIYF
TRBV5-1 CASSSLQSRSYNEQFF
TRBV28 CASSPPPGLAMKQYF
TRBV7-2 CASSLARGVGTEAFF
TRBV18 CASSSDRGRKTQYF
TRBV20-1 CSARADYEQYF
TRBV18 CASSPVTSGSNAYEQYF
TRBV6-5 CASSPGTGNNNEQFF
TRBV10-3 CAISAASGEQYF
TRBV5-1 CASSLSRLDSDTQYF
TRBV7-2 CASSLDRGWETQYF
TRBV23-1 CASSRGQYEQYF
TRBV7-3 CASSFLRGYEQYF
TRBV10-3 CAISGDSGTDTQYF
TRBV29-1 CSAVRDRGSYEQYF
TRBV4-3 CASSIYRVQGANYGYTF
TRBV11-2 CASRAGSYNEQFF
TRBV5-4 CASSLSSGRIYEQYF
TRBV27 CASSPGRFNQPQHF
TRBV29-1 CSVGTDSGNTIYF
TRBV19 CASSMGRVSNQPQHF
TRBV29-1 CSVLERGDRRQPQHF
TRBV2 CASRAGDSGANVLTF